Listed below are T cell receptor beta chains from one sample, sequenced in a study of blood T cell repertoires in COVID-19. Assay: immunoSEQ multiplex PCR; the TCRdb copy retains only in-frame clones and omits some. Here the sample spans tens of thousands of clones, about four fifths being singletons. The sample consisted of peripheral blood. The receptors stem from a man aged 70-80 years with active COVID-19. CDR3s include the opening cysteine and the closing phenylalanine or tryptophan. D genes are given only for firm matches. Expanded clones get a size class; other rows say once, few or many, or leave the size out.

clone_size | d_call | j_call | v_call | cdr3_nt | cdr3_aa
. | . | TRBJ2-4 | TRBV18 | TGTGCCAGCTCACCAAAGGAGGGGCAGAGCAAAAACATTCAGTACTTC | CASSPKEGQSKNIQYF
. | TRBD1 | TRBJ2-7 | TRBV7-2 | TGTGCCAGCAGCCCTCACAGGGGGGACTACGAGCAGTACTTC | CASSPHRGDYEQYF
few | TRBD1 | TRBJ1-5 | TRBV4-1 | TGCGCCAGCAGCCAAGCGGTCAGGGGGCCGGATTACCGCAATCAGCCCCAGCATTTT | CASSQAVRGPDYRNQPQHF
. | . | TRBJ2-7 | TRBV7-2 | TGTGCCAGCAGCGTTTTCCCGGGATCCTACGAGCAGTACTTC | CASSVFPGSYEQYF
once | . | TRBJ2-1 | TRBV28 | TGTGCCAGCAGAGTAGGGGATTCCTACAATGAGCAGTTCTTC | CASRVGDSYNEQFF
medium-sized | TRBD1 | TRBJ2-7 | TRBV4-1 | TGCGCCAGCAGCCAAGTGGGACAGGGGTTCGACGAGCAGTACTTC | CASSQVGQGFDEQYF
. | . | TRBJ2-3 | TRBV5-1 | TGCGCCAGCAGCCCGAGCACAGATACGCAGTATTTT | CASSPSTDTQYF
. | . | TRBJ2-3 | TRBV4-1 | TGCGCCAGCAGCCGAAACCGACAGGATACGCAGTATTTT | CASSRNRQDTQYF
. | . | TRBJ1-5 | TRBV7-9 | TGTGCCAGCAGCTCCCCCGGGGTTCAGCCCCAGCATTTT | CASSSPGVQPQHF
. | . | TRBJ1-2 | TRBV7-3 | TGTGCCAGCAGCTTAGATCCACGCACGGGTGGCTACACCTTC | CASSLDPRTGGYTF
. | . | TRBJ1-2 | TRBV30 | TGTGCTCTCGGCCGTTCGGGATATGGCTACACCTTC | CALGRSGYGYTF
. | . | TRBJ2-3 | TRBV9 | TGTGCCAGCAGCGTAGGTAGAGAAGCCACAGATACGCAGTATTTT | CASSVGREATDTQYF
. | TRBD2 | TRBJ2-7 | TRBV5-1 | TGCGCCAGCAGCTTGGACGGCGGGAGCGTCTCCTACGAGCAGTACTTC | CASSLDGGSVSYEQYF
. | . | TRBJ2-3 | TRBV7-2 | TGTGCCAGCAGCTTAGCGAAGACTAGCACAGATACGCAGTATTTT | CASSLAKTSTDTQYF
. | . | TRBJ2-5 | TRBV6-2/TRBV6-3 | TGTGCCAGCAGTGCGACTAGACAAATGCAAGAGACCCAGTACTTC | CASSATRQMQETQYF
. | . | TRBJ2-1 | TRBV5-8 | TGTGCCAGCAGACGTGTGGGAGGCAATGAGCAGTTCTTC | CASRRVGGNEQFF
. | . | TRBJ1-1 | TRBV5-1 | TGCGCCAGCAGCTTGGAACACCTGAACACTGAAGCTTTCTTT | CASSLEHLNTEAFF
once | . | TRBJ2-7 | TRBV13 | TGTGCCAGCAGCGAGCAGAGGATCTCCTACGAGCAGTACTTC | CASSEQRISYEQYF
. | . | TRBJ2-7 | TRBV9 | TGTGCCAGCAGCGTCATTTCGGGTTCCGGCGAGCAGTACTTC | CASSVISGSGEQYF
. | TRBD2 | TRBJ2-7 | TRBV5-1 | TGCGCCAGCAGCCGGGGACTAGCGGGAGCCTCAGGGAACGAGCAGTACTTC | CASSRGLAGASGNEQYF
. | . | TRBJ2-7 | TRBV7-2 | TGTGCCAGCAGCTTAGTTCGCCCCGAGGAGGGCTACGAGCAGTACTTC | CASSLVRPEEGYEQYF
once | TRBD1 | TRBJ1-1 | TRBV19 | TGTGCCAGTAGTCGACAGGGCCTGGGCACTGAAGCTTTCTTT | CASSRQGLGTEAFF
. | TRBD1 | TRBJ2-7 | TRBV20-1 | TGCAGTGCTAGGGGTGGGGACAGGCGCTTC | CSARGGDRRF
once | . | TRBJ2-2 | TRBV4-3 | TGCGCCAGCAGCCACACCACAGGGACGGGGGAGCTGTTTTTT | CASSHTTGTGELFF
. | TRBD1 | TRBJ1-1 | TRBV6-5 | TGTGCCAGCAGCCTACAGGGGTACACTGAAGCTTTCTTT | CASSLQGYTEAFF
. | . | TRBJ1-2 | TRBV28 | TGTGCCAGCACCGGTAACTATGGCTACACCTTC | CASTGNYGYTF
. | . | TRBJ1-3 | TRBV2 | TGTGCCAGCAGGAACAGGGGAAACACCATATATTTT | CASRNRGNTIYF
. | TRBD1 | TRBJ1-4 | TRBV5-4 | TGTGCCAGCAGCTTGGCCCAGGACAGGGGGCGCAACGAAAAACTGTTTTTT | CASSLAQDRGRNEKLFF
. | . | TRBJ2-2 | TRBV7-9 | TGTGCCAGCAGCTTAGGCGCGGGGCGCGAGACCGGGGAGCTGTTTTTT | CASSLGAGRETGELFF
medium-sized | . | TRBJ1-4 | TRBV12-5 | TGTGCTAGTGGTCAAGGGGAAACTAATGAAAAACTGTTTTTT | CASGQGETNEKLFF
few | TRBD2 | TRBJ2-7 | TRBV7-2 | TGTGCCAGCAGCCAAGCCGGGACTAGCTCCTACGAGCAGTACTTC | CASSQAGTSSYEQYF
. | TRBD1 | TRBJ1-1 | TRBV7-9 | TGTGCCGCCTTGACAGGGGGTTATCCTGAAGCTTTCTTT | CAALTGGYPEAFF
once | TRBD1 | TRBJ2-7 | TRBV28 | TGTGCCAGCAGTCCACAGGGGGCTTTCTCCTACGAGCAGTACTTC | CASSPQGAFSYEQYF
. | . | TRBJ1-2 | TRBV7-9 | TGTGCCAGCAGCACACGGGGGGGGCTCACTGGCTACACCTTC | CASSTRGGLTGYTF
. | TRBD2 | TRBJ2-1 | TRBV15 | TGTGCCACCAGCAGAGATATTCGGACTAGTCAGTTCTTC | CATSRDIRTSQFF
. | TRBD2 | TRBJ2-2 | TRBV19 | TGTGCCAGTATAAGGCTAGCGGGAGATTCCGGGGAGCTGTTTTTT | CASIRLAGDSGELFF
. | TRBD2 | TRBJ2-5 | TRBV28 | TGTGCCAGCAGTTTCGCGGGAGCATTTGGAGAGACCCAGTACTTC | CASSFAGAFGETQYF
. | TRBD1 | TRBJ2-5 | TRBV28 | TGTGCCAGCACAGGGGGCCGCCAAGAGACCCAGTACTTC | CASTGGRQETQYF
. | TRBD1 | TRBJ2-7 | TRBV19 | TGTGCCAGTAGTGGCAGGGGGCTAAGCGAGCAGTACTTC | CASSGRGLSEQYF
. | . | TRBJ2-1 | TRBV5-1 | TGCGCCAGCAGCTTGGCTCCGGGAACCTACAATGAGCAGTTCTTC | CASSLAPGTYNEQFF
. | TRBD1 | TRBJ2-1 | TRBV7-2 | TGTGCCAGCAGCTCCACAGGGGGGCCCTACAATGAGCAGTTCTTC | CASSSTGGPYNEQFF
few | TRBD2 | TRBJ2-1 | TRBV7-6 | TGTGCCAGCAGCCCACTAAGCGGGAGTGGCTACAATGAGCAGTTCTTC | CASSPLSGSGYNEQFF
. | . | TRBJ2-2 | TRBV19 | TGTGCCAGTAGTATCCGGGAGAACACCGGGGAGCTGTTTTTT | CASSIRENTGELFF
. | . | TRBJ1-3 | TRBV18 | TGTGCCAGCTCACCAAGAGGTACTGGAAACACCATATATTTT | CASSPRGTGNTIYF